This paragraph covers one T cell receptor (beta chain) sequence. What it recognizes is unknown. The entry originates in a study of shared clonotypes between healthy human individuals. Some clones are missing from TCRdb's copy, which holds only in-frame ones; the method was immunoSEQ multiplex PCR. In the table there are 2 million to 3 million clones, around 90% of which are singletons. CD4+ cells underwent separation, giving CD45RA+ naive and CD45RA-negative memory subsets. Study conclusions and caveats: Rarefaction revealed incomplete sorted-subset sequencing despite large depth. Estimated richness was generally greater in naive than memory subsets.

Between the trimmed V and J ends, which lost 4 bases and 1 base, there was a span of 10 bases. The CDR3 contains 14 residues. Germline lookup yields CDR1 MNHNY and CDR2 SVGAGI (reference sequence). Material: naive CD4+ T cells sorted from blood. The subset is: CD45RA+ positively selected. The TCR sequence derives from a man aged 18 to 35 in good health. The J gene is TRBJ1-1, the V gene TRBV6-6; D is unclear. This chain's CDR3 is CASSSPWGNTEAFF. CDR3 nucleotides: TGTGCCAGCAGTTCCCCTTGGGGGAACACTGAAGCTTTCTTT.